This is a list of T cell receptor beta chains from one sample in a study of blood T cell repertoires in COVID-19. The method was immunoSEQ multiplex PCR; TCRdb's version includes in-frame clones alone and lacks a portion of them. Of roughly 240,000 clones listed, 75% to 90% are singletons. Material for sequencing was peripheral blood. The receptors were gathered from a man in his 60s who had recovered from COVID-19. Each CDR3 is given with its conserved first and last residue. D genes are given only for firm matches. Clone size is shown for a subset of rows, as once, few, many or a class of expanded clone.

clone_size,v_call,d_call,j_call,cdr3_nt,cdr3_aa
.,TRBV2,TRBD1,TRBJ2-1,TGTGCCAGCAGTGAACAGGGGACAGCCGCCTTAGACAATGAGCAGTTCTTC,CASSEQGTAALDNEQFF
.,TRBV9,TRBD1,TRBJ1-2,TGTGCCAGCAGCGTGGGGACAGGGGTTGGCTACACCTTC,CASSVGTGVGYTF
.,TRBV29-1,.,TRBJ2-2,TGCAGCGCAGCCGGGACAACGAACACCGGGGAGCTGTTTTTT,CSAAGTTNTGELFF
.,TRBV6-5,TRBD2,TRBJ2-2,TGTGCCAGCCGAAGATTAGCGGGGGGTGGGGAGCTGTTTTTT,CASRRLAGGGELFF
.,TRBV30,.,TRBJ1-4,TGTGCCTGGAGTGTATATGCAACTAATGAAAAACTGTTTTTT,CAWSVYATNEKLFF
once,TRBV9,TRBD2,TRBJ2-1,TGTGCCAGCAGCGAGTCCGGGGGGGCGTATTACAATGAGCAGTTCTTC,CASSESGGAYYNEQFF
few,TRBV14,TRBD2,TRBJ2-2,TGTGCCAGCAGCCGTGGGACTAGCGGGAGGGCCTCGTATTTCGCCGGGGAGCTGTTTTTT,CASSRGTSGRASYFAGELFF
.,TRBV5-1,.,TRBJ2-5,TGCGCCAGCAGCGCGTACAGGGCCGATGCCGAGACCCAGTACTTC,CASSAYRADAETQYF
.,TRBV7-3,TRBD1,TRBJ2-1,TGTGCCAGCAGCTTAATGGACAGGGGTTATGAGCAGTTCTTC,CASSLMDRGYEQFF
.,TRBV9,.,TRBJ2-3,TGTGCCAGCACCCTGGGACTTAGCACAGATACGCAGTATTTT,CASTLGLSTDTQYF
.,TRBV10-3,TRBD2,TRBJ2-7,TGTGCCGCACGGAGTGAGATGGGGACTAGCGGGAGGTCATACGAGCAGTACTTC,CAARSEMGTSGRSYEQYF
.,TRBV28,.,TRBJ2-6,TGTGCCAGCAGTTCCACAGGGACCACTGGGGCCAACGTCCTGACTTTC,CASSSTGTTGANVLTF
once,TRBV19,TRBD1,TRBJ1-2,TGTGCCAGTGCAAATCCACAGGGGTACTATGGCTACACCTTC,CASANPQGYYGYTF
few,TRBV19,.,TRBJ1-1,TGTGCCAGTAGAAACATTCCCGGGACGACAGGTGAAGCTTTCTTT,CASRNIPGTTGEAFF
.,TRBV7-9,.,TRBJ2-1,TGTGCCAGCAGCCAAACCGGGACCTACAATGAGCAGTTCTTC,CASSQTGTYNEQFF
.,TRBV6-5,.,TRBJ2-2,TGTGCCAGCAGTAGGAGTGGGAACACCGGGGAGCTGTTTTTT,CASSRSGNTGELFF
.,TRBV12-3/TRBV12-4,.,TRBJ1-2,TGTGCCAGCAGCCTGGGGGGGGCCCGGGGCTACACCTTC,CASSLGGARGYTF
.,TRBV27,TRBD1,TRBJ1-2,TGTGCCAGCAGTTTAGTGGGACAGGGGTCCTATGGCTACACCTTC,CASSLVGQGSYGYTF
.,TRBV29-1,.,TRBJ2-3,TGCAGCGCTAACAGGGTGTTCGCAGATACGCAGTATTTT,CSANRVFADTQYF
few,TRBV13,.,TRBJ2-2,TGTGCCAGCAGCTTAGCGGGAGCGAACACCGGGGAGCTGTTTTTT,CASSLAGANTGELFF
.,TRBV5-1,TRBD1,TRBJ1-1,TGCGCCAGCAGCTTGGGCCGACAGGGGAGGGCGAACACTGAAGCTTTCTTT,CASSLGRQGRANTEAFF
.,TRBV28,.,TRBJ1-6,TGTGCCAGCAGCGGGGGAAATTCACCCCTCCACTTT,CASSGGNSPLHF
.,TRBV7-8,.,TRBJ1-2,TGTGCCAGCAGCTTAGCGACAGCCCCTGGCTATGGCTACACCTTC,CASSLATAPGYGYTF
.,TRBV18,TRBD2,TRBJ2-5,TGTGCCAGCTCACCACTACTAGCGGGGGGATTGTACCAAGAGACCCAGTACTTC,CASSPLLAGGLYQETQYF
.,TRBV19,TRBD1,TRBJ1-5,TGTGCCAGTAGTAAATGGGACAGGGGGAGAGCCGTGCCCCAGCATTTT,CASSKWDRGRAVPQHF
.,TRBV6-2/TRBV6-3,TRBD2,TRBJ2-7,TGTGCCAGCAGTTACTTGAGCGGGATACAGTACGAGCAGTACTTC,CASSYLSGIQYEQYF
.,TRBV2,TRBD1,TRBJ2-6,TGTGCCACATCAACGTCCCGGGACAGGGCTGGGGCCAACGTCCTGACTTTC,CATSTSRDRAGANVLTF
.,TRBV5-1,TRBD1,TRBJ1-4,TGCGCCAGCAGCCCGGGACAGGCCGTGCAACGGAATGAAAAACTGTTTTTT,CASSPGQAVQRNEKLFF
.,TRBV29-1,.,TRBJ2-3,TGCAGCGTTGAAGCGGGGGGCGGGGTATCAGATACGCAGTATTTT,CSVEAGGGVSDTQYF
once,TRBV12-3/TRBV12-4,TRBD1,TRBJ2-1,TGTGCCAGCAGTCGACAGGGATACAATGAGCAGTTCTTC,CASSRQGYNEQFF
.,TRBV7-7,TRBD2,TRBJ2-1,TGTGCCAGCAGCTTCAGACTAGCGGACTCCTACAATGAGCAGTTCTTC,CASSFRLADSYNEQFF
.,TRBV11-2,.,TRBJ1-1,TGTGCCAGCAGCTTAGCTGGAGCGACGAACACTGAAGCTTTCTTT,CASSLAGATNTEAFF
few,TRBV5-5,TRBD1,TRBJ1-1,TGTGCCAGCAGACCTACAGGGGGGGGCGAAGCTTTCTTT,CASRPTGGGEAFF
.,TRBV24-1,TRBD1,TRBJ1-2,TGTGCCACCAGTGATACGACAGGGTTTGGAGGCTACACCTTC,CATSDTTGFGGYTF
.,TRBV6-5,.,TRBJ2-1,TGTGCCAGCAGTTACACGAGCCACTACCTAAACAATGAGCAGTTCTTC,CASSYTSHYLNNEQFF
.,TRBV3-1/TRBV3-2,.,TRBJ2-5,TGTGCCAGCAGCCAATCGGTAGGGAGAGAGACCCAGTACTTC,CASSQSVGRETQYF
.,TRBV6-5,.,TRBJ2-7,TGTGCCAGCAGTTACTCGGGGCAGGGTTCCGAGCAGTACTTC,CASSYSGQGSEQYF
.,TRBV9,TRBD1,TRBJ1-4,TGTGCCAGCAGCGCGGGACAGGGTCCAGCAACTAATGAAAAACTGTTTTTT,CASSAGQGPATNEKLFF
.,TRBV2,.,TRBJ2-7,TGTGCCAGCAGTGATGAAGACTATGCCGGATCCTACGAGCAGTACTTC,CASSDEDYAGSYEQYF
.,TRBV5-1,.,TRBJ2-5,TGCGCCAGCAGCCCATGGGGGGACCAAGAGACCCAGTACTTC,CASSPWGDQETQYF
.,TRBV12-5,.,TRBJ1-1,TGTGCTAGTGGTTTGGCTGCGGGCACTGAAGCTTTCTTT,CASGLAAGTEAFF
.,TRBV2,.,TRBJ1-5,TGTGCCAGCAGTGAATATGTTGGAGCCGGGAAAGATCAGCCCCAGCATTTT,CASSEYVGAGKDQPQHF
once,TRBV3-1/TRBV3-2,.,TRBJ1-3,TGTGCCAGCAGCCAAGGCAGGGGTCGGGTCACCATATATTTT,CASSQGRGRVTIYF
.,TRBV6-2/TRBV6-3,.,TRBJ2-7,TGTGCCAGCAGCCCGGACACCGTCCGCGAGCAGTACTTC,CASSPDTVREQYF
.,TRBV6-5,TRBD2,TRBJ2-3,TGTGCCAGCAGGGAGGCTAGCGGGAGTCCTGATACGCAGTATTTT,CASREASGSPDTQYF
.,TRBV4-1,TRBD2,TRBJ2-3,TGCGCCAGCAGCCAAGACGGGACTAGCGGGGGGGCTAGCACAGATACGCAGTATTTT,CASSQDGTSGGASTDTQYF
.,TRBV19,TRBD2,TRBJ2-1,TGTGCCAGTAGTATAGGGTTATCGGGGGGGAATGAGCAGTTCTTC,CASSIGLSGGNEQFF
.,TRBV5-1,TRBD2,TRBJ2-3,TGCGCCGGCTCGACTAGCGGGGACCGCACAGATACGCAGTATTTT,CAGSTSGDRTDTQYF
.,TRBV19,TRBD1,TRBJ1-4,TGTGCCAGTAGTTGGACAGGGGGCAATGAAAAACTGTTTTTT,CASSWTGGNEKLFF
.,TRBV12-3/TRBV12-4,.,TRBJ1-6,TGTGCCAGCCTAATCGGGGTTAATTCACCCCTCCACTTT,CASLIGVNSPLHF
.,TRBV30,TRBD1,TRBJ1-2,TGTGCTAGGAACCGGGACAGGGGGCCAGATGGCTACACCTTC,CARNRDRGPDGYTF
.,TRBV11-2,.,TRBJ2-1,TGTGCCAGCAGCCCCACCCCAGGGCGGGGCAATGAGCAGTTCTTC,CASSPTPGRGNEQFF
.,TRBV30,TRBD1,TRBJ1-5,TGTGCCTGGAGTGCGGGACAGGCAGGTCAGCCCCAGCATTTT,CAWSAGQAGQPQHF
once,TRBV6-5,.,TRBJ2-5,TGTGCCAGCAGCCCCGCGGTGCAGGGTGGACAGACCCAGTACTTC,CASSPAVQGGQTQYF
.,TRBV6-5,.,TRBJ1-5,TGTGCCAGCATGTCGACAGAATCCAATCAGCCCCAGCATTTT,CASMSTESNQPQHF
once,TRBV29-1,.,TRBJ2-2,TGCAGCGTTGAGGCGGCTACATCGAACACCGGGGAGCTGTTTTTT,CSVEAATSNTGELFF
.,TRBV5-4,.,TRBJ1-1,TGTGCCAGCAGATTTGAAAGAGGGATGACTGAAGCTTTCTTT,CASRFERGMTEAFF